This TCR beta chain was recorded in a study of cytomegalovirus exposure and HLA in healthy donors. Whole-study findings and limits: Researchers catalogued approximately 170 TCR beta chains as cytomegalovirus-associated.

Primers included in the PCR were 60 Vbeta and 13 Jbeta primers. The assay was immunoSEQ multiplex PCR, and TCRdb's table has in-frame clones only and misses some. This table holds about 180,000 clones, over 80% found once. This clone turned up a few times. What it binds is unknown. The V gene's germline CDR1 is LNHNV and CDR2 YYDKDF (reference sequence). The V end was cut by 3 bases, the J end by 1 base, with 6 bases between. CDR3 size: 13 residues. The sample consisted of PBMCs. This chain connects TRBV15 to TRBJ1-1; D might be TRBD1 (5 bases). This receptor was taken from a man aged 40-49 years in good health and CMV-seronegative. CDR3 sequence: CATSRDTNTEAFF. The CDR3 DNA reads as TGTGCCACCAGCAGGGACACGAACACTGAAGCTTTCTTT. The full variable domain, its missing parts supplied by reference TRBV15 and TRBJ1-1, is DAMVIQNPRYQVTQFGKPVTLSCSQTLNHNVMYWYQQKSSQAPKLLFHYYDKDFNNEADTPDNFQSRRPNTSFCFLDIRSPGLGDTAMYLCATSRDTNTEAFFGQGTRLTVV.